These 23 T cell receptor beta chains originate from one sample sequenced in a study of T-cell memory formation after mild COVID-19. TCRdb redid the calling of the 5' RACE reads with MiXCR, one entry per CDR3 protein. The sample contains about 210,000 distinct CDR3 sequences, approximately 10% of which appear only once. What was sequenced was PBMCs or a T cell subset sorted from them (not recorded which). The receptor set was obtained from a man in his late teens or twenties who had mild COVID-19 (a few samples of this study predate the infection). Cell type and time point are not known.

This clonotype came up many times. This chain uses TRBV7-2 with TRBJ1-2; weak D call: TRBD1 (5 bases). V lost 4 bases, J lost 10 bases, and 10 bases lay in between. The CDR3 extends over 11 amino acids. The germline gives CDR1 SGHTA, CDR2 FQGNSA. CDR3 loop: CASSSTRVYTF. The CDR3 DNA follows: TGTGCCAGCAGCTCCACCAGGGTCTACACCTTC.

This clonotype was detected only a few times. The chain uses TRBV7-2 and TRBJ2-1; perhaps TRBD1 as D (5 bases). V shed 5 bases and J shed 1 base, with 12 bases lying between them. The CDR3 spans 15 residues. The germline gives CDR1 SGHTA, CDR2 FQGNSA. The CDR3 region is CASSVRQLSYNEQFF. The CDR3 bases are TGTGCCAGCAGCGTAAGACAGCTTTCCTACAATGAGCAGTTCTTC.

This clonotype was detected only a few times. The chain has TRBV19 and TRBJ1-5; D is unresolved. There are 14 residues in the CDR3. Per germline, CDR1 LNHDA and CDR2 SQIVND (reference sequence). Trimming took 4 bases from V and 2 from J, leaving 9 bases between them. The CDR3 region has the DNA TGTGCCAGTAGTACTTCCGGAGGCAATCAGCCCCAGCATTTT. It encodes CASSTSGGNQPQHF.

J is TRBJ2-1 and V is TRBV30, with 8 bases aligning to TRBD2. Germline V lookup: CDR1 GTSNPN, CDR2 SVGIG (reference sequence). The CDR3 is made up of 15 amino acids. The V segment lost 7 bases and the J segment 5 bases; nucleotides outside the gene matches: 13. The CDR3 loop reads CAYTLGTSPHNEQFF. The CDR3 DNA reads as TGTGCCTACACCCTCGGGACTAGTCCCCACAATGAGCAGTTCTTC.

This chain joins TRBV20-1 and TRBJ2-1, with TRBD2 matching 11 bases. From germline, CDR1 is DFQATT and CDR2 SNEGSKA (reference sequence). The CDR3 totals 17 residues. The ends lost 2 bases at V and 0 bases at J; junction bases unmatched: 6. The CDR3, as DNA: TGCAGTGCTAGACGACCGGGACTAGCGGACTCCTACAATGAGCAGTTCTTC. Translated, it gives CSARRPGLADSYNEQFF.

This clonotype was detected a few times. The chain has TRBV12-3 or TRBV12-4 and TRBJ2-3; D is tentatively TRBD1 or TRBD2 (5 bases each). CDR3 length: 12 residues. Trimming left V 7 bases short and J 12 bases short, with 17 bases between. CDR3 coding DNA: TGTGCCAGCACCGGGGCCCTAGGGAATCAGTATTTT. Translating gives CASTGALGNQYF.

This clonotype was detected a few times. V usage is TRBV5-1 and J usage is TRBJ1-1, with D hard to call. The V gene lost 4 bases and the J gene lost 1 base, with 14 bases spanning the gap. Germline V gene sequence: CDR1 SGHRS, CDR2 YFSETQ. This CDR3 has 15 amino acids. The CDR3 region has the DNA TGCGCCAGCAGCGAGTTGACGAGATCGAACACTGAAGCTTTCTTT. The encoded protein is CASSELTRSNTEAFF.

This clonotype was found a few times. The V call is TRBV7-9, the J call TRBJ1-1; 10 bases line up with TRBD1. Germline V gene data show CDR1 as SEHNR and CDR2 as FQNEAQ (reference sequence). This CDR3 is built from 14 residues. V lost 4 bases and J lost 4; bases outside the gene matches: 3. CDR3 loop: CASSSGQGTTEAFF. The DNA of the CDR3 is TGTGCCAGCAGCTCGGGACAGGGGACCACTGAAGCTTTCTTT.

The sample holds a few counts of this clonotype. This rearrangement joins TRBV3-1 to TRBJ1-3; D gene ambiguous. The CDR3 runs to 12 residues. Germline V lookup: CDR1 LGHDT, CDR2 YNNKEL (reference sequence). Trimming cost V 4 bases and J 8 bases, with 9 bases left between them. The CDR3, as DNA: TGTGCCAGCAGCCGAGGGTGGGACACCATATATTTT. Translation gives CASSRGWDTIYF.

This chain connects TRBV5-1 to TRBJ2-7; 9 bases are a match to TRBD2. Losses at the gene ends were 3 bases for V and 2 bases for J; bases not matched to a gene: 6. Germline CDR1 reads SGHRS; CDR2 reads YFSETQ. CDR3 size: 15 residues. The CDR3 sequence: CASSSSASGTYEQYF. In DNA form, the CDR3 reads TGCGCCAGCAGCTCCTCGGCTAGCGGGACCTACGAGCAGTACTTC.

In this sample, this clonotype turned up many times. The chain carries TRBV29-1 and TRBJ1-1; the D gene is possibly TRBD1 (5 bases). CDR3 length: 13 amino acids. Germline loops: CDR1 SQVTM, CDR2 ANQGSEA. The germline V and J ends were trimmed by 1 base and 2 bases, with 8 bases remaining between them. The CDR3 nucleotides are TGCAGCGTTGAAGGGCAGGGCAACACTGAAGCTTTCTTT. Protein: CSVEGQGNTEAFF.

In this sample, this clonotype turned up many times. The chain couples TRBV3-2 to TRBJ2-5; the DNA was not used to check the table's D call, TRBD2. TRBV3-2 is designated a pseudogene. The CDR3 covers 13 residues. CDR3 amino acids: CASSRVVAETQYF. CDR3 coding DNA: TGTGCCAGCAGCCGCGTAGTCGCGGAGACCCAGTACTTC.

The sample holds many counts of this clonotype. This CDR3 reads CASSISGGIRPEQFF. The CDR3, as DNA: TGTGCCAGCAGCATTAGCGGGGGGATCCGTCCTGAGCAGTTCTTC. V gene TRBV7-2 combines with J gene TRBJ2-1, with TRBD2 identical over 10 bases. The CDR3 has 15 residues. The V gene end was trimmed by 5 bases and the J gene end by 9 bases; junction bases not matched to a gene: 10. Germline-derived CDR1 and CDR2 are SGHTA and FQGNSA.

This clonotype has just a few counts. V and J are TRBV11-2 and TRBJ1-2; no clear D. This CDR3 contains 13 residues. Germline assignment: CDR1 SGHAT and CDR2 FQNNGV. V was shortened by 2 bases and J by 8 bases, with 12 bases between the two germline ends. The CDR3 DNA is TGTGCCAGCAGCTTAACTGGTCCGGGGGGCTACACCTTC. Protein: CASSLTGPGGYTF.

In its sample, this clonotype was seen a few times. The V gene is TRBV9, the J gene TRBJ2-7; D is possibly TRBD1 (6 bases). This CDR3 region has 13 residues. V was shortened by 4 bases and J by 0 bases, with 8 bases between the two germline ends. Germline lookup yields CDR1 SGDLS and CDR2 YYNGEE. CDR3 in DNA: TGTGCCAGCAGCATGGGACACTCCTACGAGCAGTACTTC. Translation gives CASSMGHSYEQYF.

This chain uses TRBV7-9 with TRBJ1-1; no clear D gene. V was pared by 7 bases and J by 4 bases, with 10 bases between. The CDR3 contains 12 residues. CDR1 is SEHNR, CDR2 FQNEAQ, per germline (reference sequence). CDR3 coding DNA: TGTGCCAGCATCGGGGTCGGCACTGAAGCTTTCTTT. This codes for CASIGVGTEAFF.

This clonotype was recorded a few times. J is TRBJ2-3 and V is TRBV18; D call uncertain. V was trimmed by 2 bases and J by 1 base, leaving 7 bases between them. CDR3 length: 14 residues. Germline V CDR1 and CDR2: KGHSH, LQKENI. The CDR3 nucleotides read TGTGCCAGCTCACCAGGGTGGGGCACAGATACGCAGTATTTT. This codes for CASSPGWGTDTQYF.

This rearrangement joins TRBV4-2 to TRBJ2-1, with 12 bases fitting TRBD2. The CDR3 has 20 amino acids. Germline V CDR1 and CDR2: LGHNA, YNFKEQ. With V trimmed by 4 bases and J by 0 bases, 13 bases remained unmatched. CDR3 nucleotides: TGTGCCAGCAGCCGAACCCTACTAGCGGGGGGCGGAAGCTCCTACAATGAGCAGTTCTTC. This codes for CASSRTLLAGGGSSYNEQFF.

The CDR3 sequence: CASSFEIADTQYF. As DNA, the CDR3 is TGTGCCAGCAGCTTCGAGATAGCTGATACGCAGTATTTT. The rearrangement uses TRBV7-2 and TRBJ2-3; D gene ambiguous. Per the germline V gene, CDR1 is SGHTA and CDR2 is FQGNSA. Trimming shortened V by 3 bases and J by 6 bases, and 10 bases separated the two germline ends. The CDR3 loop spans 13 amino acids.

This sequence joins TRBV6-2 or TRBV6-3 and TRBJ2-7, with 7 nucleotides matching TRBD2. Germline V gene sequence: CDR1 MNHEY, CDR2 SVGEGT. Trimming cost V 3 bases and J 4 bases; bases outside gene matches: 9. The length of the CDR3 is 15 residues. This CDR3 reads CASSYLPGTMYEQYF. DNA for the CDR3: TGTGCCAGCAGTTATCTCCCCGGGACTATGTACGAGCAGTACTTC.

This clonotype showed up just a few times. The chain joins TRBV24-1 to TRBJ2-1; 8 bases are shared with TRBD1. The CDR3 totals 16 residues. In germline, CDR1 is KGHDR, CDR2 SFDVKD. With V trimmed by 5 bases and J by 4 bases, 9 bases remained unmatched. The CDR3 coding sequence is TGTGCCACCAGTGTCGAGACAGGGGCAGGGTACAATGAGCAGTTCTTC. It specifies CATSVETGAGYNEQFF.

The CDR3 nucleotides read TGCAGCGTTGAAGATCCGACAGGGGGTGGGCAAGAGACCCAGTACTTC. Translated: CSVEDPTGGGQETQYF. The chain employs TRBV29-1 and TRBJ2-5, with TRBD1 matching over 9 bases. Germline assignment: CDR1 SQVTM and CDR2 ANQGSEA. V was pared by 0 bases and J by 2 bases, with 7 bases of the junction left unmatched. The CDR3 length is 16 residues.

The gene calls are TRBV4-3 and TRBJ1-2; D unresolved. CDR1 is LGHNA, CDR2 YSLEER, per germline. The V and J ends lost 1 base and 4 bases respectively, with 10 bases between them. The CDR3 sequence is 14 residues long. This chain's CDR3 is CASSQGGGGYGYTF. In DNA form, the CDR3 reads TGCGCCAGCAGCCAAGGAGGCGGTGGCTATGGCTACACCTTC.